The 3 T cell receptor beta chains in this list originate from one sample, sequenced in a study of T cells expressing NK-cell markers. TCRdb re-called the 5' RACE reads and catalogs CDR3 proteins one per entry, DNA excluded. The sample includes 400,000 to 450,000 distinct CDR3 sequences. Source material: blood T cells: a sorted CD56 or NKG2C T cell subset, CD4+ or CD8+ T cells, or bulk PBMC T cells (not recorded which). The receptor set was obtained from a woman aged 18 to 75 in good health.

V gene TRBV27 combines with J gene TRBJ2-2; TCRdb outputs TRBD2, but without DNA this stays unchecked. Germline CDR1 MNHEY, CDR2 SMNVEV (reference sequence). This CDR3 contains 14 residues. The CDR3 sequence is CATSIAGYTGELFF.

The gene calls are TRBV12-3 or TRBV12-4 and TRBJ2-1; there is no DNA to check the TCRdb D call of TRBD2. The CDR3 length is 13 residues. CDR3 amino acids: CASSPVWAGEQFF.

The CDR3 loop is CSTQDKSYNEQFF. The J gene is TRBJ2-1, the V gene TRBV29-1. Germline V gives CDR1 SQVTM, CDR2 ANQGSEA. This CDR3 has 13 residues.